These 4 T cell receptor beta chains came from one sample sequenced in a study of T cells after yellow fever vaccination. TCRdb called the 5' RACE reads again in MiXCR, with one record for every CDR3 protein. The repertoire holds over 250,000 distinct CDR3 sequences, with 4.1% as singletons. This material consisted of PBMCs, taken 5 days after the yellow fever booster vaccination. The origin of the receptors is a man in his late teens or twenties who received the YFV17D yellow fever vaccine.

This clonotype was counted a few times. The J gene is TRBJ1-1, the V gene TRBV15; TRBD1 matches at 7 bases. Per germline, CDR1 LNHNV and CDR2 YYDKDF (reference sequence). Unmatched junction bases numbered 4, after V lost 0 bases and J lost 0 bases. The CDR3 is 16 residues long. The CDR3 nucleotides are TGTGCCACCAGCAGAGATATGGGACAGCTGAACACTGAAGCTTTCTTT. It codes for CATSRDMGQLNTEAFF.

The chain joins TRBV21-1 to TRBJ2-1; the table names TRBD2, a call not compared with the DNA. TRBV21-1 is shown as a pseudogene. The CDR3 totals 16 residues. The CDR3 nucleotides read TGTGCCAGCGGACCAAGACTAGCGGGGACCTACAATGAGCAGTTCTTC. It specifies CASGPRLAGTYNEQFF.

The rearrangement links TRBV24-1 to TRBJ2-5; weak D call: TRBD1 (6 bases). Germline-derived CDR1 and CDR2 are KGHDR and SFDVKD. The CDR3 is 13 amino acids. V was trimmed by 8 bases and J by 5 bases, leaving 14 bases between them. The CDR3 is CATTEQGSETQYF. As DNA, the CDR3 is TGTGCCACCACAGAACAGGGTAGCGAGACCCAGTACTTC.

This clonotype was detected a few times. The V and J genes are TRBV7-9 and TRBJ2-7; TRBD2 might be the D (5 bases). The CDR3 runs 17 residues. CDR1 is SEHNR and CDR2 is FQNEAQ in the germline V gene (reference sequence). The V end was cut by 1 base, the J end by 2 bases, with 18 bases between. This CDR3 is CASSLGKVTGKPYEQYF. Here the CDR3 DNA reads TGTGCCAGCAGCTTAGGAAAAGTGACGGGGAAGCCCTACGAGCAGTACTTC.